This T cell receptor beta chain stems from a study of monozygotic twins with inflammatory bowel disease. Germline V gene sequence: CDR1 SEHNR, CDR2 FQNEAQ (reference sequence). The CDR3 contains 14 residues. The UMIs carried a 6-nucleotide sample barcode, and they were added by template switching. TCRdb processed the 5' RACE reads again and assigns one entry to each CDR3 protein, with no DNA. The table for this sample gives about 160,000 distinct CDR3 sequences. The TCR comes from a human donor with ulcerative colitis or Crohn's disease, or a healthy co-twin of an affected twin (not recorded which). The V gene is TRBV7-9, the J gene TRBJ2-3; with no DNA, the TCRdb D assignment of TRBD1 cannot be verified. The sample comprised blood. This CDR3 is CASETELYTDTQYF.